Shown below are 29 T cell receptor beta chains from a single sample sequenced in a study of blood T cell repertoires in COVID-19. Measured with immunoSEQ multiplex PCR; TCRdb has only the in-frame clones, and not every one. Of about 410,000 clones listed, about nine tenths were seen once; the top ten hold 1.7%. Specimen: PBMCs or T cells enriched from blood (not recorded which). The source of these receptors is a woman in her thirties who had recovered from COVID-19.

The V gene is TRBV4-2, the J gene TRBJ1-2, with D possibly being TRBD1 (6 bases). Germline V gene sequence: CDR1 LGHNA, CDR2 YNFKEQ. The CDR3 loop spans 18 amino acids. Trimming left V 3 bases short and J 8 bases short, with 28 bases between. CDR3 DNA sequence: TGTGCCAGCAGCCAGACCATTTCGACGATACAGGGTGGTAAGGGCTACACCTTC. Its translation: CASSQTISTIQGGKGYTF.

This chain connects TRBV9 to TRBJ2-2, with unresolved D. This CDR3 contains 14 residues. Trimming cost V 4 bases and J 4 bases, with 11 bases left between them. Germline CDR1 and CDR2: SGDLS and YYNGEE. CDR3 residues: CASSPRLATGELFF. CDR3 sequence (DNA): TGTGCCAGCAGCCCCCGACTCGCCACCGGGGAGCTGTTTTTT.

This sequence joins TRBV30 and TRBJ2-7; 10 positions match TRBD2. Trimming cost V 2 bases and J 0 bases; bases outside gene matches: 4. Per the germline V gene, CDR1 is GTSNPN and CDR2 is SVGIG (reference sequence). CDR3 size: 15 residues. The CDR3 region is CAWSFGLADSYEQYF. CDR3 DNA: TGTGCCTGGAGTTTCGGACTAGCGGACTCCTACGAGCAGTACTTC. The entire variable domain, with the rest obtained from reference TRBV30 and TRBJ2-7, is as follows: SQTIHQWPATLVQPVGSPLSLECTVEGTSNPNLYWYRQAAGRGLQLLFYSVGIGQISSEVPQNLSASRPQDRQFILSSKKLLLSDSGFYLCAWSFGLADSYEQYFGPGTRLTVT.

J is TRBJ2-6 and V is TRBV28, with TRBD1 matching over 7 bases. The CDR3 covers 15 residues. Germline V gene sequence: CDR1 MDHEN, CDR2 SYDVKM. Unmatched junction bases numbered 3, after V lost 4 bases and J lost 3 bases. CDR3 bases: TGTGCCAGCAGTTCGTACAGGGGTGGGGCCAACGTCCTGACTTTC. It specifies CASSSYRGGANVLTF.

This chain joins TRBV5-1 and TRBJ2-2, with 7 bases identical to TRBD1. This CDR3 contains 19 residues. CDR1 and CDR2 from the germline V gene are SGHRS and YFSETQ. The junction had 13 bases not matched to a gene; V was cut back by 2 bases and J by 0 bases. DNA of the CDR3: TGCGCCAGCAGCTTAGGACCGCAGGGGGTGTACGCGAACACCGGGGAGCTGTTTTTT. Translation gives CASSLGPQGVYANTGELFF. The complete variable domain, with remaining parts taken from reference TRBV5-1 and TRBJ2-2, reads KAGVTQTPRYLIKTRGQQVTLSCSPISGHRSVSWYQQTPGQGLQFLFEYFSETQRNKGNFPGRFSGRQFSNSRSEMNVSTLELGDSALYLCASSLGPQGVYANTGELFFGEGSRLTVL.

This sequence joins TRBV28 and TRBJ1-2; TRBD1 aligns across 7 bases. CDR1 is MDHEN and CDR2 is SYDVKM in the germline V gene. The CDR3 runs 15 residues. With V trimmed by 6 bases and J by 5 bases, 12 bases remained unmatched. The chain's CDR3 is CASSLTARGEYGYTF. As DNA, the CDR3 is TGTGCCAGCAGCCTAACAGCCAGGGGGGAATATGGCTACACCTTC.

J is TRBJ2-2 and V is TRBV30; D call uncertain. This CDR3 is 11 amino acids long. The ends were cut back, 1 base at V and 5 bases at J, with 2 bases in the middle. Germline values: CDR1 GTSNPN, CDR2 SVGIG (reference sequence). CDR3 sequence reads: CAWSATGELFF. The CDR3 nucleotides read TGTGCCTGGAGTGCGACCGGGGAGCTGTTTTTT.

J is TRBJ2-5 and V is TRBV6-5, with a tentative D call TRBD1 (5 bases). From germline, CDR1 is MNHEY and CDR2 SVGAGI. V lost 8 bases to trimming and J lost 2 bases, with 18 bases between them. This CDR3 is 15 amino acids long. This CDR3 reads CASGILQAQQETQYF. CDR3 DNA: TGTGCCAGCGGGATCTTACAGGCCCAACAAGAGACCCAGTACTTC.

This CDR3 reads CASSNTPDSNTEAFF. DNA of the CDR3: TGTGCCAGCTCAAATACCCCAGACTCGAACACTGAAGCTTTCTTT. The chain combines TRBV18 with TRBJ1-1; unclear D gene. Germline CDR1 reads KGHSH; CDR2 reads LQKENI. The CDR3 contains 15 residues. Trimming pared 5 bases from V and 1 base from J, leaving 14 bases between.

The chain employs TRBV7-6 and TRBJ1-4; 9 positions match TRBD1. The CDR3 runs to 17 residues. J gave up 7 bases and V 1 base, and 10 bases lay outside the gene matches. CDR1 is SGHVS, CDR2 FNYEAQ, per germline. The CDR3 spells CASSLVVAGTGSEKLFF. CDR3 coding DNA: TGTGCCAGCAGCTTAGTAGTGGCGGGGACAGGGAGTGAAAAACTGTTTTTT.

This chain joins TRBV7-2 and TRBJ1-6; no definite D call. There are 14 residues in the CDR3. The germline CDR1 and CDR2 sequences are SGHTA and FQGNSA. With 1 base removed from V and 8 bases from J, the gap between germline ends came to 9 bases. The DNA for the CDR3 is TGTGCCAGCAGCTTAGTGGTCCGGGATTCACCCCTCCACTTT. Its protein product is CASSLVVRDSPLHF.

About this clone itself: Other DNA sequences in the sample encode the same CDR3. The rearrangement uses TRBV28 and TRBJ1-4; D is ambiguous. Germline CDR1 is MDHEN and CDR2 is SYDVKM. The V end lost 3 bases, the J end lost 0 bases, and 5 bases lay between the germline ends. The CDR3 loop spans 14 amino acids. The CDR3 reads CASSLGATNEKLFF. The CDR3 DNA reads TGTGCCAGCAGTTTGGGAGCAACTAATGAAAAACTGTTTTTT.

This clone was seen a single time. This CDR3 is CASSQPSGATSTDTQYF. The CDR3 DNA follows: TGTGCCAGCAGCCAACCTAGCGGGGCGACTAGCACAGATACGCAGTATTTT. The rearrangement uses TRBV3-1 (or the pseudogene TRBV3-2) and TRBJ2-3, with 9 bases aligning to TRBD2. Per the germline V gene, CDR1 is LGHDT and CDR2 is YNNKEL (reference sequence). The length of the CDR3 is 17 residues. V gave up 2 bases and J gave up 0 bases; unmatched junction bases: 6.

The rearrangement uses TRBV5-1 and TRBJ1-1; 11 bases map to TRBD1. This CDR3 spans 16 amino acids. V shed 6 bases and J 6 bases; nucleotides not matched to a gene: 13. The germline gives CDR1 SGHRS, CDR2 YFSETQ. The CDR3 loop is CASNYGQGAYEAEAFF. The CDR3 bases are TGCGCCAGCAACTATGGACAGGGGGCGTATGAAGCTGAAGCTTTCTTT. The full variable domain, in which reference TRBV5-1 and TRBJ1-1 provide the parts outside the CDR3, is KAGVTQTPRYLIKTRGQQVTLSCSPISGHRSVSWYQQTPGQGLQFLFEYFSETQRNKGNFPGRFSGRQFSNSRSEMNVSTLELGDSALYLCASNYGQGAYEAEAFFGQGTRLTVV.

The CDR3, as DNA: TGTGCCAGTAGTATAGCTAGGACAGGGAAGTCACCCCTCCACTTT. Its protein product is CASSIARTGKSPLHF. The chain links TRBV19 to TRBJ1-6; 8 bases match TRBD1. This CDR3 comprises 15 residues. CDR1 is LNHDA and CDR2 is SQIVND in the germline V gene (reference sequence). Unmatched junction bases numbered 6, after V lost 1 base and J lost 10 bases.

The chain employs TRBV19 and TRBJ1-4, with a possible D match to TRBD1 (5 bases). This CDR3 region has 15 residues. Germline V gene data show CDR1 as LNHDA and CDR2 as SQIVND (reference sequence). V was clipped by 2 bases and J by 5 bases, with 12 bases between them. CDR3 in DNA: TGTGCCAGTAGTATACGAGCGGGACCAAATGAAAAACTGTTTTTT. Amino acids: CASSIRAGPNEKLFF.

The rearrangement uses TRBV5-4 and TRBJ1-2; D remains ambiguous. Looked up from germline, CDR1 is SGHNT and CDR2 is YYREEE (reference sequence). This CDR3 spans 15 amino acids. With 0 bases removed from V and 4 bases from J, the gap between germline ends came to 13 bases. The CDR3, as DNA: TGTGCCAGCAGCTTGGGAGGGCAGCAACTCTATGGCTACACCTTC. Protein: CASSLGGQQLYGYTF. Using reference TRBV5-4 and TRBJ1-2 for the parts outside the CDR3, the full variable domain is ETGVTQSPTHLIKTRGQQVTLRCSSQSGHNTVSWYQQALGQGPQFIFQYYREEENGRGNFPPRFSGLQFPNYSSELNVNALELDDSALYLCASSLGGQQLYGYTFGSGTRLTVV.

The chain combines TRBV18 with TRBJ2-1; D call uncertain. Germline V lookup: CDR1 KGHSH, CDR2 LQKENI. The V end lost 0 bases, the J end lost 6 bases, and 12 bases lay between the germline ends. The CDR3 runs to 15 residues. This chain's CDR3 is CASSPPVQVPNEQFF. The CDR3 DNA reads TGTGCCAGCTCACCACCGGTGCAGGTGCCCAATGAGCAGTTCTTC.

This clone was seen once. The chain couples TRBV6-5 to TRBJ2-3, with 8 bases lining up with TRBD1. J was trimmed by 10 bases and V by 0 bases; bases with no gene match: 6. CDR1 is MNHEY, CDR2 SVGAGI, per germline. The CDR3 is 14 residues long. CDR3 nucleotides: TGTGCCAGCAGTTACTCGTATCAGGGGGCGTCGCAGTATTTT. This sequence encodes CASSYSYQGASQYF.

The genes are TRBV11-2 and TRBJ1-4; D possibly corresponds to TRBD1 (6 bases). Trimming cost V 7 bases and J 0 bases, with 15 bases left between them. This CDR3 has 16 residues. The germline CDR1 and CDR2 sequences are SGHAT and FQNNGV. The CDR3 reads CASTFGTLATNEKLFF. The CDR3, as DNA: TGTGCCAGCACCTTTGGGACACTTGCAACTAATGAAAAACTGTTTTTT.

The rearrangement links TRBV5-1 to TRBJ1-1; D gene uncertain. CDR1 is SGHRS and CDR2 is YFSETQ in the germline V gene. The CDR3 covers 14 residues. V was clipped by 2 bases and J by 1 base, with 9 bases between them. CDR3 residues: CASSFVGRNTEAFF. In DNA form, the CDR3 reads TGCGCCAGCAGCTTCGTCGGGAGGAACACTGAAGCTTTCTTT.

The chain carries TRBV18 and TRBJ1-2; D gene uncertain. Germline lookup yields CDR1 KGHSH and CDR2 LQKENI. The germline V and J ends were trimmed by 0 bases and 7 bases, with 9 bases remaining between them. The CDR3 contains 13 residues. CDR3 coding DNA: TGTGCCAGCTCACCACCGAGGGTGGCTGGCTACACCTTC. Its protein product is CASSPPRVAGYTF.

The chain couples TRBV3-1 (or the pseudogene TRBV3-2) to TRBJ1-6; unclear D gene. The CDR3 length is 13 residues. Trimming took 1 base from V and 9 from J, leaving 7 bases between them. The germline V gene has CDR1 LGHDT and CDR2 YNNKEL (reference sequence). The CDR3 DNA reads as TGTGCCAGCAGCCAAGGTCGCGGTTCACCCCTCCACTTT. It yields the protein CASSQGRGSPLHF.

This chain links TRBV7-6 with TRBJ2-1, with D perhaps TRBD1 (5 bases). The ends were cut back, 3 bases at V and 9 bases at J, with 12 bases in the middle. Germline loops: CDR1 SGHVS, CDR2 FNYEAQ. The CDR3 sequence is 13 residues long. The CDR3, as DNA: TGTGCCAGCAGCTTGACAGTAGTTCGTGAGCAGTTCTTC. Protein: CASSLTVVREQFF.

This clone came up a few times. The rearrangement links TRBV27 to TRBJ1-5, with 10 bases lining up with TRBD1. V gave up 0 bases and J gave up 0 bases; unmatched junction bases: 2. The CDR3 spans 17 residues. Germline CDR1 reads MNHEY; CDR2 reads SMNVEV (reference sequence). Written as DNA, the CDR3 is TGTGCCAGCAGTTTATCGGGGACAGGGGATAGCAATCAGCCCCAGCATTTT. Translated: CASSLSGTGDSNQPQHF.

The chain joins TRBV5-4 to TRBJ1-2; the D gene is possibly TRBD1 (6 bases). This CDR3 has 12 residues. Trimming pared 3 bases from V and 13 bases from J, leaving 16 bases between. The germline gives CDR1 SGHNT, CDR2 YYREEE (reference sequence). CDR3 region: CASSYGQSRRTF. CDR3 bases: TGTGCCAGCAGCTACGGACAGTCCCGCCGCACCTTC.

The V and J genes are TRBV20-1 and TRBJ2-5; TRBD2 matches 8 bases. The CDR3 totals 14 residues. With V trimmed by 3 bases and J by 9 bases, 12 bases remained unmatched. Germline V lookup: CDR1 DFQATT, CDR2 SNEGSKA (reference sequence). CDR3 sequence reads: CSASPLAASGAQYF. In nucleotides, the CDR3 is TGCAGTGCTAGTCCACTAGCGGCCTCAGGGGCCCAGTACTTC.

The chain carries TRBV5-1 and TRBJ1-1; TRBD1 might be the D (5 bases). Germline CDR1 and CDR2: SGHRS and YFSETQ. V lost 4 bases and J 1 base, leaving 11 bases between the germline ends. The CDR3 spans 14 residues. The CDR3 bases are TGCGCCAGCAGCCCCATTAGGGGGAACACTGAAGCTTTCTTT. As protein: CASSPIRGNTEAFF.

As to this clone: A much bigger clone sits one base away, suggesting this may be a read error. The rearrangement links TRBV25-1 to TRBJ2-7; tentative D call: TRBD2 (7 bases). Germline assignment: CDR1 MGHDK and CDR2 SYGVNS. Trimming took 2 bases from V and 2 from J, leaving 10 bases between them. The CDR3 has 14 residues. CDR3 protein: CASSEMGGPYEQYF. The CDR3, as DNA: TGTGCCAGCAGTGAAATGGGGGGGCCCTACGAGCAGTACTTC.